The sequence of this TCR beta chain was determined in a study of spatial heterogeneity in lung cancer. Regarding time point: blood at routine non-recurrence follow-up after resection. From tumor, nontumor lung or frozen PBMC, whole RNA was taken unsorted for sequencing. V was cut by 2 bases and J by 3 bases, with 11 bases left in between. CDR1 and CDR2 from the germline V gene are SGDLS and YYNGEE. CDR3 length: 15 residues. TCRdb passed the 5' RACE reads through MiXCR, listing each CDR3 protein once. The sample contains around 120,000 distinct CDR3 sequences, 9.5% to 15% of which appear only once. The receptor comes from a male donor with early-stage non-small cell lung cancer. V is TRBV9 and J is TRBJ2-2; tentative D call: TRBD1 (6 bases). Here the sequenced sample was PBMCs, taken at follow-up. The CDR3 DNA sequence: TGTGCCAGCAGCGTGGACAGTAGGCACACCGGGGAGCTGTTTTTT. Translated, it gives CASSVDSRHTGELFF.